These T cell receptor beta chains were read from a single sample in a study of cytomegalovirus exposure and HLA in healthy donors. The data were produced by immunoSEQ multiplex PCR, yet TCRdb's version contains in-frame clones alone and is incomplete. The table shows about 200,000 clones, with 80% to 85% occurring only once. The specimen sequenced was PBMCs. All receptors derive from a woman in her forties or fifties in good health and CMV-seropositive. CDR3s include the opening cysteine and the closing phenylalanine or tryptophan. A D gene is named only where the DNA matches it firmly. Some rows mark clone size as missing; the rest say once, few, many or name a class of expanded clone.

once,TRBV4-2,TRBD2,TRBJ2-7,CASSQDVTSGRADGGYEQYF,TGTGCCAGCAGCCAAGATGTGACTAGCGGGAGGGCCGACGGGGGCTACGAGCAGTACTTC
NA,TRBV6-5,NA,TRBJ1-1,CASLAGTGGYTEAFF,TGTGCCAGCCTTGCCGGAACAGGAGGGTACACTGAAGCTTTCTTT
NA,TRBV27,TRBD2,TRBJ2-1,CASSYGRALNNEQFF,TGTGCCAGCAGTTACGGGAGGGCCTTGAACAATGAGCAGTTCTTC
NA,TRBV5-1,TRBD1,TRBJ2-5,CASSPGTGGETQYF,TGCGCCAGCAGCCCGGGGACAGGGGGAGAGACCCAGTACTTC
NA,TRBV28,TRBD2,TRBJ2-3,CASSSWWNPGGRDTQYF,TGTGCCAGCAGTTCCTGGTGGAATCCGGGAGGGAGAGATACGCAGTATTTT
NA,TRBV18,NA,TRBJ2-2,CASSPFSENTGELFF,TGTGCCAGCTCACCATTTAGCGAGAACACCGGGGAGCTGTTTTTT
NA,TRBV5-8,NA,TRBJ1-2,CASSHRREYGYTF,TGTGCCAGCTCACACAGGCGAGAATATGGCTACACCTTC
NA,TRBV7-9,NA,TRBJ2-2,CASSLVSKTGELFF,TGTGCCAGCAGCTTAGTTTCTAAGACCGGGGAGCTGTTTTTT
NA,TRBV2,TRBD2,TRBJ2-7,CASLTSGGPHSEQYF,TGTGCCAGCCTCACTAGCGGGGGCCCTCATAGTGAGCAGTACTTC
NA,TRBV6-5,TRBD1,TRBJ1-2,CASRQGAIGYGYTF,TGTGCCAGCAGGCAGGGGGCTATTGGCTATGGCTACACCTTC
NA,TRBV25-1,TRBD2,TRBJ2-3,CASRGTSPNTDTQYF,TGTGCCAGCAGAGGGACTAGCCCAAACACAGATACGCAGTATTTT
once,TRBV5-6,TRBD2,TRBJ2-3,CASSQRWASGSYTQYF,TGTGCCAGCAGCCAGCGTTGGGCTAGCGGGAGTTATACGCAGTATTTT
NA,TRBV2,NA,TRBJ2-5,CASSRGETQYF,TGTGCCAGCAGTAGGGGAGAGACCCAGTACTTC
NA,TRBV5-8,NA,TRBJ2-7,CASSLGQGDEQYF,TGTGCCAGCAGCTTGGGTCAAGGGGACGAGCAGTACTTC
NA,TRBV28,NA,TRBJ2-3,CASSRGGTDTQYF,TGTGCCAGCAGCCGCGGGGGCACAGATACGCAGTATTTT
NA,TRBV18,NA,TRBJ1-1,CASSPSGGLGTEAFF,TGTGCCAGCTCCCCGAGCGGGGGCCTCGGGACTGAAGCTTTCTTT
NA,TRBV5-1,NA,TRBJ1-4,CASSVEGVEEKLFF,TGCGCCAGCAGCGTGGAGGGGGTCGAAGAAAAACTGTTTTTT
NA,TRBV30,NA,TRBJ1-5,CAWSGGGVQPQHF,TGTGCCTGGAGTGGGGGCGGAGTTCAGCCCCAGCATTTT
NA,TRBV2,NA,TRBJ1-1,CASSEFSRTENTEAFF,TGTGCCAGCAGTGAATTCTCGAGGACAGAGAACACTGAAGCTTTCTTT
NA,TRBV2,TRBD1,TRBJ1-5,CASSTSGTGYFQPQHF,TGTGCCAGCAGTACCTCCGGGACAGGGTATTTTCAGCCCCAGCATTTT
NA,TRBV10-3,NA,TRBJ1-1,CAISPSGTQNTEAFF,TGTGCCATCAGCCCCTCCGGGACACAGAACACTGAAGCTTTCTTT
NA,TRBV7-2,TRBD2,TRBJ2-3,CASSFLAGDNTQYF,TGTGCCAGCAGCTTCCTAGCGGGCGATAATACGCAGTATTTT
NA,TRBV28,TRBD1,TRBJ1-6,CASRTGTANSPLHF,TGTGCCAGCAGGACAGGGACAGCCAATTCACCCCTCCACTTT
NA,TRBV7-3,TRBD2,TRBJ2-5,CASSINSGAGETQYF,TGTGCCAGCAGCATTAATAGCGGGGCGGGGGAGACCCAGTACTTC
NA,TRBV19,NA,TRBJ2-2,CASSIGGEDTGELFF,TGTGCCAGTAGTATCGGTGGCGAGGATACCGGGGAGCTGTTTTTT
once,TRBV11-2,NA,TRBJ2-2,CASSPPASKFNTGELFF,TGTGCCAGCAGCCCCCCCGCGAGTAAATTTAACACCGGGGAGCTGTTTTTT
NA,TRBV10-3,NA,TRBJ2-2,CAIRGDTGELFF,TGTGCCATCAGAGGGGACACCGGGGAGCTGTTTTTT
few,TRBV5-4,TRBD2,TRBJ2-2,CASSPGGAGTGELFF,TGTGCCAGCAGCCCCGGGGGGGCCGGCACCGGGGAGCTGTTTTTT
NA,TRBV9,NA,TRBJ2-5,CASSVGQGKYQETQYF,TGTGCCAGCAGCGTAGGGCAGGGAAAGTACCAAGAGACCCAGTACTTC
NA,TRBV5-6,TRBD1,TRBJ1-5,CASSSGQLGQPQHF,TGTGCCAGCAGCTCGGGACAGTTGGGTCAGCCCCAGCATTTT
NA,TRBV29-1,TRBD1,TRBJ1-4,CSVSGTGGRSEKLFF,TGCAGCGTCTCCGGGACAGGCGGAAGGAGCGAAAAACTGTTTTTT
NA,TRBV5-6,TRBD2,TRBJ2-3,CASSLPLSGKTDTQYF,TGTGCCAGCAGCCTTCCCCTTAGCGGGAAAACAGATACGCAGTATTTT
NA,TRBV4-1,TRBD1,TRBJ1-4,CASSHQDRDRRRRLFF,TGCGCCAGCAGCCACCAGGACCGGGACAGACGGAGGAGACTGTTTTTT
NA,TRBV23-1,TRBD1,TRBJ2-1,CASSPRGQGWNEQFF,TGCGCCAGCAGTCCCCGGGGACAGGGTTGGAATGAGCAGTTCTTC
few,TRBV6-5,TRBD1,TRBJ1-2,CASSRTGFNYGYTF,TGTGCCAGCAGTCGGACAGGCTTCAACTATGGCTACACCTTC
NA,TRBV27,NA,TRBJ2-1,CASFLRTTNEQFF,TGTGCCAGCTTTTTGCGGACTACAAATGAGCAGTTCTTC
NA,TRBV28,TRBD1,TRBJ2-5,CASSSPGQEETQYF,TGTGCCAGCAGTTCCCCCGGACAGGAAGAGACCCAGTACTTC
NA,TRBV2,NA,TRBJ2-2,CASSGSAGGRTGELFF,TGTGCCAGCAGTGGGTCGGCAGGGGGGCGAACCGGGGAGCTGTTTTTT
NA,TRBV7-2,NA,TRBJ1-3,CASSTGPGNTIYF,TGTGCCAGCAGCACAGGGCCTGGAAACACCATATATTTT
NA,TRBV14,TRBD2,TRBJ2-1,CASSPLTGGFDEQFF,TGTGCCAGCAGCCCTCTTACGGGGGGGTTCGATGAGCAGTTCTTC
NA,TRBV5-1,NA,TRBJ1-5,CASSEQGGGDQPQHF,TGCGCCAGCAGCGAACAGGGTGGGGGGGATCAGCCCCAGCATTTT
NA,TRBV2,NA,TRBJ2-2,CASRRREGDTGELFF,TGTGCCAGCAGAAGACGAGAGGGGGACACCGGGGAGCTGTTTTTT
NA,TRBV5-6,TRBD1,TRBJ2-7,CASSRGQPYEQYF,TGTGCCAGCAGCCGGGGACAGCCCTACGAGCAGTACTTC
once,TRBV10-1,TRBD2,TRBJ2-3,CASSDPSGGTPDTQYF,TGCGCCAGCAGTGATCCTAGCGGGGGAACTCCGGATACGCAGTATTTT
once,TRBV27,TRBD1,TRBJ2-3,CASSPRQGPDTQYF,TGTGCCAGCAGCCCTAGACAGGGCCCAGATACGCAGTATTTT
NA,TRBV30,TRBD1,TRBJ2-3,CAWSSWTGISTDTQYF,TGTGCCTGGAGCTCTTGGACAGGAATAAGCACAGATACGCAGTATTTT
few,TRBV4-3,NA,TRBJ1-1,CASSQDARSNTEAFF,TGCGCCAGCAGCCAAGATGCCAGATCGAACACTGAAGCTTTCTTT
NA,TRBV11-2,NA,TRBJ1-5,CASSLRGVNQPQHF,TGTGCCAGCAGCTTACGGGGAGTCAATCAGCCCCAGCATTTT
few,TRBV5-8,NA,TRBJ1-5,CASRQQQPQHF,TGTGCCAGCAGGCAACAGCAGCCCCAGCATTTT
NA,TRBV5-8,NA,TRBJ2-2,CASILMTVSGTGELFF,TGTGCCAGCATACTGATGACGGTTTCGGGCACCGGGGAGCTGTTTTTT
NA,TRBV28,TRBD1,TRBJ2-2,CASSLSNTGAYTGELFF,TGTGCCAGCAGTTTATCTAACACAGGGGCTTACACCGGGGAGCTGTTTTTT
NA,TRBV27,NA,TRBJ1-2,CASRMGGQFGYTF,TGTGCCAGCAGAATGGGGGGGCAATTTGGCTACACCTTC
NA,TRBV4-3,NA,TRBJ2-1,CASSLTAGTEAYNEQFF,TGCGCCAGCAGTCTAACCGCGGGGACAGAGGCCTACAATGAGCAGTTCTTC
NA,TRBV5-8,NA,TRBJ2-3,CASSFGGSTDTQYF,TGTGCCAGCAGCTTCGGAGGGAGCACAGATACGCAGTATTTT
NA,TRBV7-9,TRBD1,TRBJ1-3,CASSTLTGAGNTIYF,TGTGCCAGCAGCACCCTGACAGGGGCTGGAAACACCATATATTTT
NA,TRBV2,NA,TRBJ1-5,CASSAEKHSNQPQHF,TGTGCCAGCAGCGCTGAGAAGCATAGCAATCAGCCCCAGCATTTT
NA,TRBV6-5,NA,TRBJ1-5,CASSPQARPAAQHF,TGTGCCAGCAGTCCCCAGGCCAGACCAGCAGCCCAGCATTTT
NA,TRBV7-9,NA,TRBJ1-2,CASSLTTTYYGYTF,TGTGCCAGCAGCCTTACTACCACCTACTATGGCTACACCTTC
few,TRBV11-2,TRBD1,TRBJ1-2,CASSSLGTGDYGYTF,TGTGCCAGCAGCTCTCTTGGGACAGGCGACTATGGCTACACCTTC